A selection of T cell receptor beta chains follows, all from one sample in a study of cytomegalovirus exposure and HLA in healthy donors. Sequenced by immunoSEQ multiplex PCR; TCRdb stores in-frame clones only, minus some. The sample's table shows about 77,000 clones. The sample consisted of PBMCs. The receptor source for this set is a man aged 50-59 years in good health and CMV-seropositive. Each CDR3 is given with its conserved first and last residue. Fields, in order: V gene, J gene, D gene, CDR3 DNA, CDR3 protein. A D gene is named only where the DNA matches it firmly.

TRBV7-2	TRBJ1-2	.	TGTGCCAGCAGCTTACAGGGGAACGACTATGGCTACACCTTC	CASSLQGNDYGYTF
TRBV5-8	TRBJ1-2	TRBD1	TGTGCCAGCAGCTCTGAGACAGGGGATAACTATGGCTACACCTTC	CASSSETGDNYGYTF
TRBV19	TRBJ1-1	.	TGTGCCAGTAGTATGCAGAAAGTCTCCACTGAAGCTTTCTTT	CASSMQKVSTEAFF
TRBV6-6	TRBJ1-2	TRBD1	TGTGCCAGCAGTACAGGGGGTGGCAACTATGGCTACACCTTC	CASSTGGGNYGYTF
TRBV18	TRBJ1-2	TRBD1	TGTGCCAGCTCACAGGACAGGGGATCCGGGATTAATTATGGCTACACCTTC	CASSQDRGSGINYGYTF
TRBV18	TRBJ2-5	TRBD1	TGTGCCAGCTCACCCGGGACAGAAGAGACCCAGTACTTC	CASSPGTEETQYF
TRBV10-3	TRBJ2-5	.	TGTGCCATCAGGGACAGAGAAGAGACCCAGTACTTC	CAIRDREETQYF
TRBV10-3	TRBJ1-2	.	TGTGCCATCAGTGAAGTTATCCGGGAGTATGGCTACACCTTC	CAISEVIREYGYTF
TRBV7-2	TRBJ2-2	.	TGTGCCAGCAGCCCCGGGAACTCGAACACCGGGGAGCTGTTTTTT	CASSPGNSNTGELFF
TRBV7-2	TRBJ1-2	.	TGTGCCAGCAGCCAGGATCTTCGACGCTACACCTTC	CASSQDLRRYTF
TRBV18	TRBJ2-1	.	TGTGCCAGCTCGGTAACTTACAATGAGCAGTTCTTC	CASSVTYNEQFF
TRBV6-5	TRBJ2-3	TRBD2	TGTGCCAGCAGGAGATCGGGGGGATACACAGATACGCAGTATTTT	CASRRSGGYTDTQYF
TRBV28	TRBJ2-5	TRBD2	TGTGCCAGCAGTTACTCCTGGACTAGCGGGAGGCAGGGAGAGACCCAGTACTTC	CASSYSWTSGRQGETQYF
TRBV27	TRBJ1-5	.	TGTGCCAGCAGCTTGATCGGGGTGGGTCAGCCCCAGCATTTT	CASSLIGVGQPQHF
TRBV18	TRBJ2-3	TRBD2	TGTGCCAGCTCACAGACTAGCGGGGGCACAGATACGCAGTATTTT	CASSQTSGGTDTQYF
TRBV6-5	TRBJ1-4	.	TGTGCCAGCAGTAAACCGACAAGGGGGAATGAAAAACTGTTTTTT	CASSKPTRGNEKLFF
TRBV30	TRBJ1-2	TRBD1	TGTGCCTGGAGGACTTCGGGACAGGGGAAGGTGGCAAACTATGGCTACACCTTC	CAWRTSGQGKVANYGYTF
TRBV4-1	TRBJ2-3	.	TGCGCCAGCAGCCAAGAGGGACTCCTCATAACAGATACGCAGTATTTT	CASSQEGLLITDTQYF
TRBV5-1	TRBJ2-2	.	TGCGCCAGCAGCCAGTCCGTCGGGGGAACCACCGGGGAGCTGTTTTTT	CASSQSVGGTTGELFF
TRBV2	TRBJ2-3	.	TGTGCCAGCAGTGATTCGACAGGTAGCACAGATACGCAGTATTTT	CASSDSTGSTDTQYF
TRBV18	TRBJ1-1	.	TGTGCCAGCTCACCGGGGGGGGTGGGCACTGAAGCTTTCTTT	CASSPGGVGTEAFF
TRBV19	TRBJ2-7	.	TGTGCCAGCCGCCGGGGGTCCTACGAGCAGTACTTC	CASRRGSYEQYF
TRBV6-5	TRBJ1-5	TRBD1	TGTGCCAGCAGCCGAACCGGGACAGGGGATCAGCCCCAGCATTTT	CASSRTGTGDQPQHF
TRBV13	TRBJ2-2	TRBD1	TGTGCCAGCAGCTTAGGGGACAGGGAGACCGGGGAGCTGTTTTTT	CASSLGDRETGELFF
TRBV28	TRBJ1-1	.	TGTGCCAGCAGGGGGCGGGGGAACACTGAAGCTTTCTTT	CASRGRGNTEAFF
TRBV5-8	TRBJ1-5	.	TGTGCCAGCAGCTTGGAAGGGGAGGAGCCCCAGCATTTT	CASSLEGEEPQHF
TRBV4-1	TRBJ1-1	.	TGCGCCAGCAGCCCGGACCGGGATGAAGCTTTCTTT	CASSPDRDEAFF